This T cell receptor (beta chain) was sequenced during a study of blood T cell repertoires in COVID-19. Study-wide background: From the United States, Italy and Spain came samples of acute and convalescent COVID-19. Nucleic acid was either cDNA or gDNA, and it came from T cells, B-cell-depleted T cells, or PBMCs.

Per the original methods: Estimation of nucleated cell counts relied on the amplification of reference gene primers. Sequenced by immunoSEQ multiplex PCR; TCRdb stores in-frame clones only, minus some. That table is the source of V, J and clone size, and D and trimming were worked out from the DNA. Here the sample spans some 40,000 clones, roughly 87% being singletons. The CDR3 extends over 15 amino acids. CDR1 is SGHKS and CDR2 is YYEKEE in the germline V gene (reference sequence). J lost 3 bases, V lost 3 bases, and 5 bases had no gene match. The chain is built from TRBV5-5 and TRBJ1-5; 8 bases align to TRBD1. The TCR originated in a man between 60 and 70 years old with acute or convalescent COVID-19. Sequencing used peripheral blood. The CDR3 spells CASSSTGDYNQPQHF. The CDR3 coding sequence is TGTGCCAGCAGCTCGACAGGGGACTACAATCAGCCCCAGCATTTT.